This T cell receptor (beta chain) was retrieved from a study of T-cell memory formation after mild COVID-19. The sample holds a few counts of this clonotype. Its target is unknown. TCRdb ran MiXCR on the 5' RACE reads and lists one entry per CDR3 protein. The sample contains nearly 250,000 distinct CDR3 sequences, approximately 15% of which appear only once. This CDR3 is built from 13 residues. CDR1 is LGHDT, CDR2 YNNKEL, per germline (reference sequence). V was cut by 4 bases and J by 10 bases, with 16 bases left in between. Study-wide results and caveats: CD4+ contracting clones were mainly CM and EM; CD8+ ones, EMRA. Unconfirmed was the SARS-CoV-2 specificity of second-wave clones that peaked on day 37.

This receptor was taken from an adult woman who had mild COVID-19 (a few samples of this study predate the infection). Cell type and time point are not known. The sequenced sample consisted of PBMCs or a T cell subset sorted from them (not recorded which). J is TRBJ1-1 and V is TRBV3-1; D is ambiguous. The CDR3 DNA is TGTGCCAGCAGCCGGGAACGAAGGAGCGGAGCTTTCTTT. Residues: CASSRERRSGAFF. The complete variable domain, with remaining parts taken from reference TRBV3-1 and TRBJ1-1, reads DTAVSQTPKYLVTQMGNDKSIKCEQNLGHDTMYWYKQDSKKFLKIMFSYNNKELIINETVPNRFSPKSPDKAHLNLHINSLELGDSAVYFCASSRERRSGAFFGQGTRLTVV.